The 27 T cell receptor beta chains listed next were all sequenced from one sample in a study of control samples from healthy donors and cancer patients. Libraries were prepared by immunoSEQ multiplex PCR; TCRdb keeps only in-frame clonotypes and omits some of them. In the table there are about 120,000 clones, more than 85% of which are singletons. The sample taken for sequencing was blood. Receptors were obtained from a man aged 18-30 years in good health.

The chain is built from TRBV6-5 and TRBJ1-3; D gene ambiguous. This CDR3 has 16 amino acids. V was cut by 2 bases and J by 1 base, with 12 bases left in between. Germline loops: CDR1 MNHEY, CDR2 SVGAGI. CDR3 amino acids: CASSYISRASGNTIYF. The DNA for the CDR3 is TGTGCCAGCAGTTACATCAGCCGCGCTTCTGGAAACACCATATATTTT.

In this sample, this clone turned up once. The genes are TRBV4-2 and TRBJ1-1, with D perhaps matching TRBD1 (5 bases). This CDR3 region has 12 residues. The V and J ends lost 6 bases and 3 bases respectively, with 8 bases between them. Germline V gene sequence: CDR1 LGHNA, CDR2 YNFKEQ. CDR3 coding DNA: TGTGCCAGCAGATGGGGGGACACTGAAGCTTTCTTT. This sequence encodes CASRWGDTEAFF.

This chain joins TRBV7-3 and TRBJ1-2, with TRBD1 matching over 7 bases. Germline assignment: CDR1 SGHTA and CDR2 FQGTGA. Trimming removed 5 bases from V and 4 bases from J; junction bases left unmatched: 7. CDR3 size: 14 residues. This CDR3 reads CASSKGAPGYGYTF. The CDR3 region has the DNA TGTGCCAGCAGCAAGGGGGCGCCGGGCTATGGCTACACCTTC.

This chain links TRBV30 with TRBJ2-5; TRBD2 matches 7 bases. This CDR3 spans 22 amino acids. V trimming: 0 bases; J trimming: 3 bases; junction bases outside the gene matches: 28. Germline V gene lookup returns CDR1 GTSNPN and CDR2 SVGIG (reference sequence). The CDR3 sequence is CAWSVVGAGASRLDFMEETQYF. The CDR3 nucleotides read TGTGCCTGGAGTGTAGTAGGGGCGGGAGCAAGTCGGTTAGATTTTATGGAAGAGACCCAGTACTTC.

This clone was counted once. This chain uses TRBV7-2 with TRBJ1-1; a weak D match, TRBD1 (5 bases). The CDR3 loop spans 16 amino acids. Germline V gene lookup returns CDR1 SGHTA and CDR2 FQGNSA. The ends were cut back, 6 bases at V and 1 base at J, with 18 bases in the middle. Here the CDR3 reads CASRSLIGQGNTEAFF. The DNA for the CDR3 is TGTGCCAGCAGGTCCCTAATTGGTCAGGGGAACACTGAAGCTTTCTTT.

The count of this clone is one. CDR3 protein: CASSITENYGYTF. CDR3 in DNA: TGTGCCAGTAGTATAACAGAGAACTATGGCTACACCTTC. The chain links TRBV19 to TRBJ1-2; no firm D call. CDR1 and CDR2 (germline): LNHDA, SQIVND (reference sequence). V lost 2 bases and J 2 bases, leaving 6 bases between the germline ends. This CDR3 is 13 amino acids long. Full variable domain (missing parts from reference TRBV19 and TRBJ1-2): DGGITQSPKYLFRKEGQNVTLSCEQNLNHDAMYWYRQDPGQGLRLIYYSQIVNDFQKGDIAEGYSVSREKKESFPLTVTSAQKNPTAFYLCASSITENYGYTFGSGTRLTVV.

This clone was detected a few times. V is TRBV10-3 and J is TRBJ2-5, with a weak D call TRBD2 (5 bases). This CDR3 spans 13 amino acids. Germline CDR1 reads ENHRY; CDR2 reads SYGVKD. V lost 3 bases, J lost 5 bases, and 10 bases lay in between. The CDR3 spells CAISDGVLETQYF. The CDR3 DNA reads TGTGCCATCAGTGACGGGGTTTTGGAGACCCAGTACTTC.

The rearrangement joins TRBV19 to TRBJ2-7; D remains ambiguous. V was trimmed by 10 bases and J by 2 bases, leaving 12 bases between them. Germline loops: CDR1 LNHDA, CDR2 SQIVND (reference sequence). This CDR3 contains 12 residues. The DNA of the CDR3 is TGTGCCACCAAAGGGAATACCTACGAGCAGTACTTC. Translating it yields CATKGNTYEQYF.

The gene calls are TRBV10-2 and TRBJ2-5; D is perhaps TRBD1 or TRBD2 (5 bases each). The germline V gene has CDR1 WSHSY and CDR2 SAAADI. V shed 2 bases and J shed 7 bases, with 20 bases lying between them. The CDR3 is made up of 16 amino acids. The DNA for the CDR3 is TGCGCCAGCAGTGAGCCCGCTTACGACAGCGGTGGGACCCAGTACTTC. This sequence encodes CASSEPAYDSGGTQYF.

In DNA form, the CDR3 reads TGCGCCAGCAGCCCCTCGCGAGCGGGGTACACCGGGGAGCTGTTTTTT. Its translation: CASSPSRAGYTGELFF. The chain employs TRBV4-3 and TRBJ2-2, with TRBD2 identical over 7 bases. Per germline, CDR1 LGHNA and CDR2 YSLEER. J lost 3 bases, V lost 4 bases, and 8 bases had no gene match. This CDR3 region has 16 residues.

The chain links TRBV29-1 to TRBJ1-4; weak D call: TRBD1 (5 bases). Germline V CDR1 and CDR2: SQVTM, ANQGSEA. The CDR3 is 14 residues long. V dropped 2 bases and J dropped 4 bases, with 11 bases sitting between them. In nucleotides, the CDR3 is TGCAGCGTTGAAAGGAGGGACCTTAATGAAAAACTGTTTTTT. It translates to CSVERRDLNEKLFF.

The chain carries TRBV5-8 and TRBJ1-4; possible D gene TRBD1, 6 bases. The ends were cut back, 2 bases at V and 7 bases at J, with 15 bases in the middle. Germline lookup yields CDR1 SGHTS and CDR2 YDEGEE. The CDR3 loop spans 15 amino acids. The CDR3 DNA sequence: TGTGCCAGCAGCTTAACCGTTCAAGGGGGTGAAAAACTGTTTTTT. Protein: CASSLTVQGGEKLFF.

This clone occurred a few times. The CDR3 coding sequence is TGTGCCAGTAGTCCACAGGGGGCTGGAGATACGCAGTATTTT. Translating gives CASSPQGAGDTQYF. The gene calls are TRBV19 and TRBJ2-3; 9 bases map to TRBD1. Germline lookup yields CDR1 LNHDA and CDR2 SQIVND (reference sequence). J lost 5 bases, V lost 5 bases, and 5 bases had no gene match. The CDR3 is made up of 14 amino acids.

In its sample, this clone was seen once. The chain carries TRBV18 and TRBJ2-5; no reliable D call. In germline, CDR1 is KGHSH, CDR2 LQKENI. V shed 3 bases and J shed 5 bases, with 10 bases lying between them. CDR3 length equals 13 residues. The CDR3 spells CASSPPFGETQYF. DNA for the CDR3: TGTGCCAGCTCACCCCCCTTTGGGGAGACCCAGTACTTC.

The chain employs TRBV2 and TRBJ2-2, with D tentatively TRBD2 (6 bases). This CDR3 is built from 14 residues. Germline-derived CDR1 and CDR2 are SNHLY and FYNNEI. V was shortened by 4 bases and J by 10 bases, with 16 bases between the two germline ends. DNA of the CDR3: TGTGCCAGCAGTGGACAGAGCGGGCCGGAGGAGCTGTTTTTT. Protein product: CASSGQSGPEELFF.

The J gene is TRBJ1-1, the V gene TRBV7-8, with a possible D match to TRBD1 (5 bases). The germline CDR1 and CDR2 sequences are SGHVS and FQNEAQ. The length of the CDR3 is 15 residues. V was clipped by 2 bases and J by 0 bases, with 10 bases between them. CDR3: CASSLKRQLNTEAFF. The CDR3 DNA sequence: TGTGCCAGCAGCTTAAAGAGACAGTTGAACACTGAAGCTTTCTTT. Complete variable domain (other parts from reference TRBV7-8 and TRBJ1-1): GAGVSQSPRYKVAKRGQDVALRCDPISGHVSLFWYQQALGQGPEFLTYFQNEAQLDKSGLPSDRFFAERPEGSVSTLKIQRTQQEDSAVYLCASSLKRQLNTEAFFGQGTRLTVV.

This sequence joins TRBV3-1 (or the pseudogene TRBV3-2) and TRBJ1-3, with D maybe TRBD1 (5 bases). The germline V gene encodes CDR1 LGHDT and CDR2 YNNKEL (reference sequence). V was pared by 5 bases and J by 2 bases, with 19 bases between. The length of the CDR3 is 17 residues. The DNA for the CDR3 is TGTGCCAGCAGCGGCTGGGGGGAAATGTACCCTGGAAACACCATATATTTT. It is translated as CASSGWGEMYPGNTIYF.

This chain's CDR3 is CASAFLSRRSTDTQYF. The CDR3 DNA follows: TGTGCCAGTGCGTTTCTGAGCCGTCGTAGCACAGATACGCAGTATTTT. The gene calls are TRBV27 and TRBJ2-3; no firm D call. V was trimmed by 9 bases and J by 0 bases, leaving 19 bases between them. The CDR3 loop spans 16 amino acids. In germline, CDR1 is MNHEY, CDR2 SMNVEV (reference sequence).

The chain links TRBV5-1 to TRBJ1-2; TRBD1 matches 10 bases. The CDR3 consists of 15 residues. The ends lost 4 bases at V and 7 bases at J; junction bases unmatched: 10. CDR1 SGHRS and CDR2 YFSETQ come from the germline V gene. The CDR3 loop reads CASSRDAGQGIGYTF. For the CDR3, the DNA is TGCGCCAGCAGCCGGGATGCGGGACAGGGGATTGGCTACACCTTC.

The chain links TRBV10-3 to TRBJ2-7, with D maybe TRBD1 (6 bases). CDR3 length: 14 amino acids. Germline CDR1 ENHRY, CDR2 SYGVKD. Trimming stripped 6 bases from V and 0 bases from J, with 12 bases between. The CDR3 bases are TGTGCCATCAGAGAAACAGGGCGCTCCTACGAGCAGTACTTC. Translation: CAIRETGRSYEQYF.

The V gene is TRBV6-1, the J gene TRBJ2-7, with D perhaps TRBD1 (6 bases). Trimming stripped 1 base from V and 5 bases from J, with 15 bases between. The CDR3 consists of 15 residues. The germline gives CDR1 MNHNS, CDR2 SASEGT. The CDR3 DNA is TGTGCCAGCAGTGAAGGTACAGGGTTATACGACGAGCAGTACTTC. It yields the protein CASSEGTGLYDEQYF.

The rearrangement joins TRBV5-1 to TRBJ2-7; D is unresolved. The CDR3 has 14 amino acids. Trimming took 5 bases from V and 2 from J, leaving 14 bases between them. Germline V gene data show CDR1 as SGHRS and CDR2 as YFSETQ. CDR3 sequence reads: CASRFNQRTYEQYF. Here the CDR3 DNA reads TGCGCCAGCAGATTTAATCAGAGGACCTACGAGCAGTACTTC.

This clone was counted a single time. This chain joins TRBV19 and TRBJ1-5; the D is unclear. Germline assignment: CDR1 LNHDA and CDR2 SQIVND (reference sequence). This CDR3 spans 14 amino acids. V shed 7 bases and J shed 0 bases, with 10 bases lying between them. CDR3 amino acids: CASKVGVSNQPQHF. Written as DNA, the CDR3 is TGTGCCAGTAAGGTCGGGGTTAGCAATCAGCCCCAGCATTTT.

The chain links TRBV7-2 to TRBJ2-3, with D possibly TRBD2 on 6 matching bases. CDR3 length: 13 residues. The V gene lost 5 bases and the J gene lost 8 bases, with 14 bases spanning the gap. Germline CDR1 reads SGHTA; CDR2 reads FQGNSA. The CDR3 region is CASSPGTPGTQYF. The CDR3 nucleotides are TGTGCCAGCAGCCCGGGGACTCCCGGTACGCAGTATTTT.

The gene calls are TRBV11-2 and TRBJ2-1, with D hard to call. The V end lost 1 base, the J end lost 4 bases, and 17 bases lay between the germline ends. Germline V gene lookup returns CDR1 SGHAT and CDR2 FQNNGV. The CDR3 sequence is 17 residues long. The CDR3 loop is CASSLGPPPRIYNEQFF. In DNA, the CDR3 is TGTGCCAGCAGCTTAGGCCCCCCCCCACGAATTTACAATGAGCAGTTCTTC.

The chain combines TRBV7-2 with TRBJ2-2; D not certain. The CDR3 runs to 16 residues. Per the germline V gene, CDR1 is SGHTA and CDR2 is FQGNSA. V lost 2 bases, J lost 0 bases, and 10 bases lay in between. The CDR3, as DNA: TGTGCCAGCAGCTTATTCATAGGTGCGAACACCGGGGAGCTGTTTTTT. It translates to CASSLFIGANTGELFF.

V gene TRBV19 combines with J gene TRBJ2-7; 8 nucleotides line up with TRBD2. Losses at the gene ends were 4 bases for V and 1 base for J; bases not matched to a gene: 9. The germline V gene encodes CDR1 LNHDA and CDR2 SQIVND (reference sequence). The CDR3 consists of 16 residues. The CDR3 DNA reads TGTGCCAGTAGTACTGAACTAGCGGAGGGGTCCTACGAGCAGTACTTC. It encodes CASSTELAEGSYEQYF.